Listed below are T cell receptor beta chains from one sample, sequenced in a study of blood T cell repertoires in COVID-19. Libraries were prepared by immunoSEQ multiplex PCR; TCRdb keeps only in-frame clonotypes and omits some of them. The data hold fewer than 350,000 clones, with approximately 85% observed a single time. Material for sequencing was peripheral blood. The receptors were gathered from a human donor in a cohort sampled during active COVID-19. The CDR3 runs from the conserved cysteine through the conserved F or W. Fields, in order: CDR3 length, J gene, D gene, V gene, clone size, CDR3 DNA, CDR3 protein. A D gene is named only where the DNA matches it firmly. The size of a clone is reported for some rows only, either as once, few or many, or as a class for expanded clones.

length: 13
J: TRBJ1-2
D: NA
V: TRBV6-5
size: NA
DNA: TGTGCCAGCAGTTACGGTCCGGACTATGGCTACACCTTC
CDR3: CASSYGPDYGYTF

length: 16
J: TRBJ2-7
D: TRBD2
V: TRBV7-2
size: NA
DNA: TGTGCCAGCAGCTGGAACACGGGACTAGCGGGGGGCGAGCAGTACTTC
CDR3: CASSWNTGLAGGEQYF

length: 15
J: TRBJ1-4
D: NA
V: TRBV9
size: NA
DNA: TGTGCCAGCAGCAACCAGCCCGCGGCTAATGAAAAACTGTTTTTT
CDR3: CASSNQPAANEKLFF

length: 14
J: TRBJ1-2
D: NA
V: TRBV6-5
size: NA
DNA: TGTGCCAGCAGCCGCGGAGGGGTTAACTATGGCTACACCTTC
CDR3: CASSRGGVNYGYTF

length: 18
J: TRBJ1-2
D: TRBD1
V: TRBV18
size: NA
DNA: TGTGCCAGCTCACTATCCGGGACAGAGCTAGGAGCTAACTATGGCTACACCTTC
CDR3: CASSLSGTELGANYGYTF

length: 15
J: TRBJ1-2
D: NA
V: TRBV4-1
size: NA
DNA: TGCGCCAGCAGCTTAGGGGAATCTGCTAACTATGGCTACACCTTC
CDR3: CASSLGESANYGYTF

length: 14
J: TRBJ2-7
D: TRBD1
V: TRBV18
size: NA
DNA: TGTGCCAGGGGGGGACAGGGTAGAATCTACGAGCAGTACTTC
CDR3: CARGGQGRIYEQYF

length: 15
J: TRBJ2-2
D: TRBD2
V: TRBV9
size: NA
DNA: TGTGCCAGCAGCGTGGGAGGGCAGTCGGCCGGGGAGCTGTTTTTT
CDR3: CASSVGGQSAGELFF

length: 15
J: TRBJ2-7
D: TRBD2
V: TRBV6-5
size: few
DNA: TGTGCCAGCAGCCGACCTAGCGGGGCAATCTACGAGCAGTACTTC
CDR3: CASSRPSGAIYEQYF

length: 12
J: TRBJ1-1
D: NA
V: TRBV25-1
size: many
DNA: TGTGCCAGCCAACGGGGAAGCACTGAAGCTTTCTTT
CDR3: CASQRGSTEAFF

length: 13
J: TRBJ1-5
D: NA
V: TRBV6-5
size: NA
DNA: TGTGCCAGCACAGAAACAGGTAATCAGCCCCAGCATTTT
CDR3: CASTETGNQPQHF

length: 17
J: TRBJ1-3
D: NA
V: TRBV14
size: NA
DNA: TGTGCCAGCAGCCCAAGTGGGGGACTAATCTCTGGAAACACCATATATTTT
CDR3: CASSPSGGLISGNTIYF

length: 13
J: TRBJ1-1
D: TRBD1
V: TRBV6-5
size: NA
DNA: TGTGCCAGCAGTTACAGGGGGCTTGTTGAAGCTTTCTTT
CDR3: CASSYRGLVEAFF

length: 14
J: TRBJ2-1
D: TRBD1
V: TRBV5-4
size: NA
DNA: TGTGCCAGCAGCGGCCGGACAGGGGGTAATGAGCAGTTCTTC
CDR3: CASSGRTGGNEQFF

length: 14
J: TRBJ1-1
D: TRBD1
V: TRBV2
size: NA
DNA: TGTGCCAGCAAAACCCAGGGGGCTTACACTGAAGCTTTCTTT
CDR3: CASKTQGAYTEAFF

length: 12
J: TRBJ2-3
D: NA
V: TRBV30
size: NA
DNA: TGTGCCTGGAGTCCGGATGGACTGACGCAGTATTTT
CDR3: CAWSPDGLTQYF

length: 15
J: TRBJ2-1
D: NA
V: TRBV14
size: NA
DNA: TGTGCCAGCAGCCAAGTTTACCTCAGCTACAATGAGCAGTTCTTC
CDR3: CASSQVYLSYNEQFF

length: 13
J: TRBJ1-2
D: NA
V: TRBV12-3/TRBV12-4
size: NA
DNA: TGTGCCAGCACCCAATCTAGGGGTAATGGCTACACCTTC
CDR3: CASTQSRGNGYTF

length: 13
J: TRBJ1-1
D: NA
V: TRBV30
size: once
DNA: TGTGCCTGGAGTGTACTGGGCCGCTTTGAAGCTTTCTTT
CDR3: CAWSVLGRFEAFF

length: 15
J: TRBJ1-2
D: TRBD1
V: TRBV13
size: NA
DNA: TGTGCCAGCAGCTCGACCGGGACAGGGGCCTATGGCTACACCTTC
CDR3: CASSSTGTGAYGYTF

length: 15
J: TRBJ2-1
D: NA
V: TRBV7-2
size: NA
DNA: TGTGCCAGCAGCTTGGAGGGGAGCTCCTACAATGAGCAGTTCTTC
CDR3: CASSLEGSSYNEQFF

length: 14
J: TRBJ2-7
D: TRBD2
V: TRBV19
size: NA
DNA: TGTGCCAGTAGTATTACTAGCGGGGCGTACGAGCAGTACTTC
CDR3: CASSITSGAYEQYF

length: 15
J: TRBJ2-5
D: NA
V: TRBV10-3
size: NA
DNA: TGTGCCATCAGTGAGTCTAGGGGCCGCCGGGAGACCCAGTACTTC
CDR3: CAISESRGRRETQYF

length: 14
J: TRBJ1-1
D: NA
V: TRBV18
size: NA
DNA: TGTGCCAGCTCACCACCGAGCGGGCAAAAGGAAGCTTTCTTT
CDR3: CASSPPSGQKEAFF

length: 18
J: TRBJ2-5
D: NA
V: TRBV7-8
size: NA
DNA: TGTGCCAGCAGATTCCTAGCCGTCCGGTCGTGGGGCCAAGAGACCCAGTACTTC
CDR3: CASRFLAVRSWGQETQYF

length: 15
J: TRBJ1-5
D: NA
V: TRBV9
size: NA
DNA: TGTGCCAGCAGCGTAGGAGACACAGAGGGTCAGCCCCAGCATTTT
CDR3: CASSVGDTEGQPQHF

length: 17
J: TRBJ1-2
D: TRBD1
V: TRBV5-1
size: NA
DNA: TGCGCCAGCAGCTTCGACCCGGGACAGGGTTTCGACTATGGCTACACCTTC
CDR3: CASSFDPGQGFDYGYTF

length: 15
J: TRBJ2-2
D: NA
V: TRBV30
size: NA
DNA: TGTGCCTCATCGGGGGGGACAGCTAAAACCGGGGAGCTGTTTTTT
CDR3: CASSGGTAKTGELFF

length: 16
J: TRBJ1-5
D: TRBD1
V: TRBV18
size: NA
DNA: TGTGCCAGCTCACCACCCGGGACAGCCACGAATCAGCCCCAGCATTTT
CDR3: CASSPPGTATNQPQHF

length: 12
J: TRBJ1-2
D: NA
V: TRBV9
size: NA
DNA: TGTGCCAGCAGCGAGCCAGAACAGGGCTCCACCTTC
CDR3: CASSEPEQGSTF

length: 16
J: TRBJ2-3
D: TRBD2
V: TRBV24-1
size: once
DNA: TGTGCCACCAGTGATCCTACTGGGCCACTAGCGGGGACGCAGTATTTT
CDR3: CATSDPTGPLAGTQYF

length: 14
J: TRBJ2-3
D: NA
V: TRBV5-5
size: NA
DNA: TGTGCCAGCAGCCCTAGGAGGTTTGGAGATACGCAGTATTTT
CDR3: CASSPRRFGDTQYF

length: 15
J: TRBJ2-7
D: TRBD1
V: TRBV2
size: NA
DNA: TGTGCCAGCCGTAAAAGAGGGACAGGGGGAGGCGAGCAGTACTTC
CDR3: CASRKRGTGGGEQYF

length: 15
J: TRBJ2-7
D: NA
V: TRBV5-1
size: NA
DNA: TGCGCCAGCAGCTTGTCTTCGGGGTTTGGCTACGAGCAGTACTTC
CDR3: CASSLSSGFGYEQYF

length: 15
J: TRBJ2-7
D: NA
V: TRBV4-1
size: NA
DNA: TGCGCCAGCAGCCAAGTGGATCGCAGGGCGGGGGAGCAGTACTTC
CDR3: CASSQVDRRAGEQYF